Shown below are 30 T cell receptor beta chains from a single sample sequenced in a study of read filtering for tumor transcriptome and immune sequencing. From approximately 430 ng of RNA, a library with molecular barcoded alpha/delta and beta/gamma adaptors was made. Each CDR3 protein gets one entry after TCRdb re-called the reads with MiXCR. The sample consists of around 65,000 distinct CDR3 sequences, about a fifth of them appearing once. Sequencing was carried out using a population of CD138-negative cells sorted from bone marrow. All receptors come from a donor older than 35 with multiple myeloma.

This clonotype was seen many times. This chain connects TRBV28 to TRBJ2-3; 8 bases match TRBD2. The V gene's germline CDR1 is MDHEN and CDR2 SYDVKM. The CDR3 covers 15 residues. With V trimmed by 2 bases and J by 2 bases, 3 bases remained unmatched. The CDR3 is CASSLSGSYTDTQYF. DNA of the CDR3: TGTGCCAGCAGTTTAAGCGGGAGTTACACAGATACGCAGTATTTT.

The CDR3 nucleotides are TGTGCCTGGTCAAAGGGATCCGGGGGCACTGAAGCTTTCTTT. As protein: CAWSKGSGGTEAFF. The chain carries TRBV30 and TRBJ1-1; a weak D match, TRBD1 (5 bases). V shed 5 bases and J shed 4 bases, with 17 bases lying between them. The germline V gene has CDR1 GTSNPN and CDR2 SVGIG (reference sequence). CDR3 length: 14 amino acids.

This clonotype showed up just a few times. A much larger clone sits a single nucleotide away, making a read error possible. The chain carries TRBV11-3 and TRBJ1-1; no clear D gene. This CDR3 comprises 12 residues. Germline V CDR1 and CDR2: SGHNT, YENEEA. The CDR3 spells CACSLIGTEAFF. The CDR3 DNA reads TGTGCCTGCAGCTTAATTGGCACTGAAGCTTTCTTT.

The chain employs TRBV2 and TRBJ2-5, with TRBD2 identical over 13 bases. V lost 4 bases to trimming and J lost 3 bases; unmatched junction nucleotides: 5. Germline values: CDR1 SNHLY, CDR2 FYNNEI. This CDR3 is 16 amino acids long. The CDR3 DNA follows: TGTGCCAGCAGTGCCGCGGGACTAGCGGGGAAAGAGACCCAGTACTTC. Protein: CASSAAGLAGKETQYF.

In its sample, this clonotype was seen many times. The chain is built from TRBV6-5 and TRBJ2-7, with 8 positions matching TRBD2. The CDR3 loop spans 13 amino acids. Germline V gene sequence: CDR1 MNHEY, CDR2 SVGAGI. J gave up 7 bases and V 10 bases, and 12 bases lay outside the gene matches. DNA of the CDR3: TGTGCCACTAAAGCGGGAGCCGTGGGGGAGCAGTACTTC. This sequence encodes CATKAGAVGEQYF.

This clonotype was observed a few times. The gene calls are TRBV5-1 and TRBJ2-3; 7 nucleotides agree with TRBD1. The germline CDR1 and CDR2 sequences are SGHRS and YFSETQ. Trimming cost V 4 bases and J 1 base; bases outside gene matches: 9. The CDR3 consists of 16 residues. Written as DNA, the CDR3 is TGCGCCAGCAGCCCACCTCGACAGGGAGGCACAGATACGCAGTATTTT. Its translation is CASSPPRQGGTDTQYF. The full variable domain, its missing parts supplied by reference TRBV5-1 and TRBJ2-3, is KAGVTQTPRYLIKTRGQQVTLSCSPISGHRSVSWYQQTPGQGLQFLFEYFSETQRNKGNFPGRFSGRQFSNSRSEMNVSTLELGDSALYLCASSPPRQGGTDTQYFGPGTRLTVL.

In its sample, this clonotype was seen many times. This chain joins TRBV14 and TRBJ2-5, with 8 nucleotides matching TRBD2. The J segment lost 6 bases and the V segment lost 4 bases, leaving 10 bases of the junction unmatched. CDR1 is SGHDN and CDR2 is FVKESK in the germline V gene. The CDR3 sequence is 15 residues long. CDR3 sequence reads: CASSPVAGGFKTQYF. CDR3 DNA sequence: TGTGCCAGCAGCCCCGTCGCGGGGGGTTTTAAGACCCAGTACTTC.

In this sample, this clonotype turned up many times. The chain combines TRBV11-3 with TRBJ2-3; 7 bases fit TRBD1. In germline, CDR1 is SGHNT, CDR2 YENEEA. CDR3 length: 15 residues. J was trimmed by 2 bases and V by 5 bases; bases with no gene match: 7. DNA of the CDR3: TGTGCCAGCAGCGAGACAGGGTATTCCACAGATACGCAGTATTTT. As protein: CASSETGYSTDTQYF. Complete variable domain (other parts from reference TRBV11-3 and TRBJ2-3): EAGVVQSPRYKIIEKKQPVAFWCNPISGHNTLYWYLQNLGQGPELLIRYENEEAVDDSQLPKDRFSAERLKGVDSTLKIQPAELGDSAVYLCASSETGYSTDTQYFGPGTRLTVL.

At least ten counts were recorded for this clonotype. The J gene is TRBJ2-5, the V gene TRBV20-1; no firm D call. From germline, CDR1 is DFQATT and CDR2 SNEGSKA (reference sequence). Trimming cost V 1 base and J 4 bases, with 19 bases left between them. CDR3 length: 16 amino acids. The CDR3: CSARGDFLGQAETQYF. CDR3 sequence (DNA): TGCAGTGCTAGAGGGGATTTTTTAGGCCAGGCAGAGACCCAGTACTTC.

This clonotype was observed at least ten times. This sequence joins TRBV3-1 and TRBJ2-3, with a weak D call TRBD2 (5 bases). CDR1 is LGHDT and CDR2 is YNNKEL in the germline V gene (reference sequence). Trimming pared 4 bases from V and 4 bases from J, leaving 18 bases between. The CDR3 is made up of 16 amino acids. This chain's CDR3 is CASSLERTAKSDTQYF. In DNA form, the CDR3 reads TGTGCCAGCAGCCTCGAACGGACTGCTAAGTCAGATACGCAGTATTTT.

This clonotype was seen repeatedly, ten times or more. The gene calls are TRBV10-3 and TRBJ2-7, with 8 nucleotides matching TRBD1. This CDR3 has 16 residues. Germline V lookup: CDR1 ENHRY, CDR2 SYGVKD. Losses at the gene ends were 3 bases for V and 0 bases for J; bases not matched to a gene: 7. In DNA form, the CDR3 reads TGTGCCATCAGTGACCTCGGGACAGGTGGCTCCTACGAGCAGTACTTC. Protein: CAISDLGTGGSYEQYF.

The table lists this clonotype with many counts. The CDR3 bases are TGTGCCAGCAGTTCGACAGGGCTTGAGCAGTTCTTC. Translating it yields CASSSTGLEQFF. The chain employs TRBV12-3 or TRBV12-4 and TRBJ2-1; 7 bases map to TRBD1. V lost 4 bases and J lost 9; bases outside the gene matches: 3. The CDR3 covers 12 residues.

This clonotype was picked up many times. This rearrangement joins TRBV20-1 to TRBJ1-2, with no clear D. Per the germline V gene, CDR1 is DFQATT and CDR2 is SNEGSKA (reference sequence). The CDR3 extends over 17 amino acids. Trimming removed 2 bases from V and 4 bases from J, with 23 bases in between. The CDR3 bases are TGCAGTGCTAGAATCACGGGCAGTTCCAGCCTAGTCTATGGCTACACCTTC. Protein product: CSARITGSSSLVYGYTF.

Remarks on this clonotype: This may be a read error: a much more frequent sequence differs by one nucleotide. V is TRBV5-1 and J is TRBJ2-7; D gene unclear. The CDR3 covers 11 residues. In germline, CDR1 is SGHRS, CDR2 YFSETQ. The CDR3 sequence is CASSSLDERYF. In DNA, the CDR3 is TGCGCCAGCAGCTCCCTGGACGAGCGGTACTTC.

This clonotype showed up many times. V and J are TRBV11-2 and TRBJ2-1, with unresolved D. Germline V gene sequence: CDR1 SGHAT, CDR2 FQNNGV. Trimming took off 1 base at V and 2 bases at J, with 9 bases between the two ends. The CDR3 sequence is 15 residues long. In nucleotides, the CDR3 is TGTGCCAGCAGCTTAGGTTTCGGGCCCTACAATGAGCAGTTCTTC. The encoded protein is CASSLGFGPYNEQFF.

The chain links TRBV5-4 to TRBJ1-2; D might be TRBD1 (6 bases). Germline CDR1 reads SGHNT; CDR2 reads YYREEE (reference sequence). Trimming cost V 4 bases and J 4 bases, with 14 bases left between them. The CDR3 spans 14 residues. The CDR3 is CASSPKDSSYGYTF. The CDR3 bases are TGTGCCAGCAGCCCCAAGGACAGCTCCTATGGCTACACCTTC. Looking up the rest from reference TRBV5-4 and TRBJ1-2 gives the full variable domain: ETGVTQSPTHLIKTRGQQVTLRCSSQSGHNTVSWYQQALGQGPQFIFQYYREEENGRGNFPPRFSGLQFPNYSSELNVNALELDDSALYLCASSPKDSSYGYTFGSGTRLTVV.

This clonotype was seen at least ten times. The genes are TRBV14 and TRBJ2-1, with 15 bases aligning to TRBD2. The CDR3 is made up of 20 amino acids. Germline trimming cut 2 bases from V and 6 bases from J; bases unmatched to any gene: 14. From germline, CDR1 is SGHDN and CDR2 FVKESK. The CDR3 DNA is TGTGCCAGCAGCCAATCCTGGGGACTAGCGGGAGGAGACGTGGCCAATGAGCAGTTCTTC. Its protein is CASSQSWGLAGGDVANEQFF.

This clonotype was seen at least ten times. The genes are TRBV11-3 and TRBJ2-3, with D perhaps TRBD2 (5 bases). Germline CDR1 is SGHNT and CDR2 is YENEEA. The germline V and J ends were trimmed by 5 bases and 3 bases, with 9 bases remaining between them. The CDR3 is made up of 13 amino acids. The CDR3 reads CASSRRLTDTQYF. The DNA for the CDR3 is TGTGCCAGCAGCCGACGACTAACAGATACGCAGTATTTT.

This clonotype occurred many times. V usage is TRBV7-9 and J usage is TRBJ1-1; no clear D. Trimming cost V 8 bases and J 5 bases, with 15 bases left between them. This CDR3 is built from 13 residues. Germline V gene lookup returns CDR1 SEHNR and CDR2 FQNEAQ (reference sequence). The CDR3 reads CASRDVKETEAFF. The CDR3 coding sequence is TGTGCCAGCCGTGACGTAAAAGAAACTGAAGCTTTCTTT.

Of note for this clonotype: A much larger clone lies one base from this, so it may be a read error. The chain couples TRBV4-2 to TRBJ2-7, with 8 bases lining up with TRBD2. The CDR3 is 15 residues long. CDR1 and CDR2 (germline): LGHNA, YNFKEQ. This CDR3 reads CASSPYSGVAYEQHF. The CDR3 DNA is TGTGCCAGCAGCCCTTATAGCGGGGTCGCCTACGAGCAGCACTTC.

This clonotype was picked up many times. V is TRBV7-9 and J is TRBJ1-1; no definite D call. Deletions cut 8 bases from V and 1 base from J, with 14 bases between. CDR1 is SEHNR and CDR2 is FQNEAQ in the germline V gene (reference sequence). This CDR3 has 14 residues. The CDR3 DNA sequence: TGTGCCAGCCTTTTCTACGGAGAGAACACTGAAGCTTTCTTT. Amino acid sequence: CASLFYGENTEAFF.

This clonotype was recorded a few times. One base away lies a much larger clone, so this may be a sequencing read error. The genes are TRBV29-1 and TRBJ2-7; 7 bases agree with TRBD1. Germline CDR1 and CDR2: SQVTM and ANQGSEA. The trim removed 4 bases at V and 3 bases at J, leaving 3 bases unmatched. The CDR3 totals 12 residues. The CDR3 protein is CSVGDRVYEQYF. Written as DNA, the CDR3 is TGCAGCGTTGGAGACAGGGTCTACGAGCAGTACTTC.

This clonotype was seen many times. V is TRBV29-1 and J is TRBJ1-4; possible D gene TRBD1, 5 bases. The CDR3 has 12 residues. Germline V lookup: CDR1 SQVTM, CDR2 ANQGSEA. V lost 7 bases to trimming and J lost 6 bases, with 12 bases between them. The CDR3 here is CSGETEDEKLFF. In nucleotides, the CDR3 is TGCAGCGGGGAGACAGAGGATGAAAAACTGTTTTTT.

About this clonotype itself: This clone may be a read error of a much larger clone one base away. The rearrangement joins TRBV11-2 to TRBJ2-2, with 10 bases lining up with TRBD1. The CDR3 has 14 residues. In germline, CDR1 is SGHAT, CDR2 FQNNGV. CDR3 sequence: CASSWDRGTGELLF. The CDR3 DNA follows: TGTGCCAGCAGCTGGGACAGGGGCACCGGGGAGCTGTTATTT.

This clonotype was counted ten times or more. This rearrangement joins TRBV7-9 to TRBJ2-2; D is undetermined. Germline V CDR1 and CDR2: SEHNR, FQNEAQ (reference sequence). The CDR3 runs to 13 residues. Trimming stripped 8 bases from V and 4 bases from J, with 11 bases between. CDR3 sequence reads: CASGLQSTGELFF. The CDR3 DNA reads as TGTGCCAGCGGATTACAGAGCACCGGGGAGCTGTTTTTT.

This clonotype was detected only a few times. The chain combines TRBV21-1 with TRBJ2-4. TRBV21-1 is designated a pseudogene. The CDR3 is 12 amino acids. The CDR3 nucleotides are TGTGCCAGCAGGACAGCCAAAAACATTCAGTACTTC. It codes for CASRTAKNIQYF.

This clonotype was counted many times. The gene calls are TRBV19 and TRBJ2-1; 8 nucleotides match TRBD2. This CDR3 has 15 residues. With 3 bases clipped from V and 6 bases from J, the junction kept 7 bases outside the gene matches. Germline V lookup: CDR1 LNHDA, CDR2 SQIVND (reference sequence). CDR3 nucleotide sequence: TGTGCCAGTAGTATCTCCCGGGCGGGGGGCAATGAGCAGTTCTTC. This encodes CASSISRAGGNEQFF.

Points on this clonotype: A read error is likely here: a far larger clone is one base away. The chain has TRBV6-1 and TRBJ2-5; weak D call: TRBD1 (5 bases). This CDR3 has 12 residues. The germline V gene has CDR1 MNHNS and CDR2 SASEGT. CDR3 amino acids: CARSEAGETQYF. DNA of the CDR3: TGTGCCAGAAGTGAGGCAGGGGAGACCCAGTACTTC.

This clonotype was seen a handful of times. A much larger clone differs from this one at a single base, so this may be a read error. This chain joins TRBV20-1 and TRBJ2-3, with a tentative D call TRBD2 (5 bases). The CDR3 totals 14 residues. CDR1 and CDR2 (germline): DFQATT, SNEGSKA (reference sequence). CDR3 region: CSARDVASTDTRYF. The CDR3 DNA reads as TGCAGTGCTAGGGACGTCGCTAGCACAGATACGCGGTATTTT.

In regard to this clonotype: One base away lies a much larger clone, so this may be a sequencing read error. The chain links TRBV28 to TRBJ1-5; the match to TRBD1 covers 7 bases. V dropped 6 bases and J dropped 2; count of bases not matched to a gene: 7. The CDR3 extends over 15 amino acids. CDR1 and CDR2 from the germline V gene are MDHEN and SYDVKM. The CDR3 region has the DNA TGTGCCAGCAGACCGACAGGGCCCGGCAATCAGCCCCAGCATTTT. Its translation is CASRPTGPGNQPQHF.